This record looks at one T cell receptor (beta chain) sequence and its context. The antigen is unknown. 200 to 250 ng DNA, tens of thousands of T cell genomes, went into each sorted-subset replicate PCR. TCRdb's copy holds only in-frame clones and misses some; the assay was immunoSEQ multiplex PCR. The sample consists of a few million clones, 90% to 95% of them appearing once. The data were obtained in a study of shared clonotypes between healthy human individuals. The overall study: Donor composition was a couple of women and a few men, aged 18 to 49.

Findings and caveats of the study: Investigators expected sequencing depth to affect clonotype sharing among donors.

The sequencing sample was made of naive CD4+ T cells sorted from blood. As for subset: CD45RA+ positively selected. The sequence was collected from a man aged 18 to 29 in good health.

The CDR3 DNA is TGCAGCGTTGGGGAGGGGAGAGCTTTCTTT. It yields the protein CSVGEGRAFF. The chain recombines TRBV29-1 with TRBJ1-1, with TRBD1 as a possible D gene (5 bases). In germline, CDR1 is SQVTM, CDR2 ANQGSEA. Trimming left V 4 bases short and J 10 bases short, with 10 bases between. This CDR3 is built from 10 residues.